The rows below give T cell receptor beta chains drawn from one sample of a study of blood T cell repertoires in COVID-19. Some clones are missing from TCRdb's copy, which holds only in-frame ones; the method was immunoSEQ multiplex PCR. Of 250,000 or so clones listed, under 90% are singletons. The sequencing input was PBMCs or T cells enriched from blood (not recorded which). Source of these receptors: a man between 60 and 75 years old who had recovered from COVID-19. The conserved cysteine and the conserved F or W are not part of the CDR3 here. Fields, in order: clone size, J gene, V gene, CDR3 protein. Clone size, where shown, is once, few, many, or a class for clones that have expanded.

>NA|TRBJ1-2|TRBV4-3
ASSQGQGQYGYT
>NA|TRBJ2-3|TRBV19
ASSGGAGGTQY
>NA|TRBJ1-6|TRBV4-3
ASSQEDRGGSPLH
>NA|TRBJ1-5|TRBV5-1
ASSLDGNQYRPQH
>NA|TRBJ2-1|TRBV29-1
SVEFVQNNEQF
>NA|TRBJ2-7|TRBV18
ASSPSGSYEQY
>few|TRBJ1-1|TRBV6-6
ASIPGQRNTEAF
>NA|TRBJ1-6|TRBV5-8
ASSWDRGHNSPLH
>NA|TRBJ1-3|TRBV10-2
ASRGTSSGNTIY
>NA|TRBJ2-3|TRBV18
ASSPTGSTDTQY
>NA|TRBJ1-3|TRBV7-8
ASATGVRSGNTIY
>NA|TRBJ1-2|TRBV14
ASSQDNRGGGYT
>NA|TRBJ2-3|TRBV5-1
ASSNRDRGYDTQY
>NA|TRBJ1-5|TRBV2
ASRAGQGVGQPQH
>NA|TRBJ2-5|TRBV7-6
ASSYRRDSQETQY
>NA|TRBJ1-6|TRBV5-5
ASSLDIHNSPLH
>NA|TRBJ2-5|TRBV7-6
ASSLERSETQY
>NA|TRBJ1-2|TRBV29-1
SVDIPHGYT
>once|TRBJ2-5|TRBV4-3
ASSKGQGDQETQY
>NA|TRBJ2-7|TRBV24-1
ATIYRDSSYEQY
>NA|TRBJ2-5|TRBV24-1
ATSEGTSGVGETQY
>NA|TRBJ1-4|TRBV7-2
ASSPELATNEKLF
>NA|TRBJ2-1|TRBV12-3/TRBV12-4
ASSPDSNEQF
>NA|TRBJ1-3|TRBV7-2
ASSLGRGEASGNTIY
>NA|TRBJ2-2|TRBV6-1
ASIVGGNTGELF
>NA|TRBJ2-3|TRBV4-3
ASSARTGGTDTQY
>NA|TRBJ1-4|TRBV2
ASTVAAATNEKLF
>NA|TRBJ2-7|TRBV11-3
ASSSLPEGSYEQY
>NA|TRBJ2-2|TRBV3-1/TRBV3-2
ASSQVLQGFSTGELF
>NA|TRBJ1-1|TRBV5-1
ASSFGGGEAF
>NA|TRBJ2-2|TRBV7-3
ASSSTGGTTGELF
>NA|TRBJ2-3|TRBV7-2
ASRQGQGRTDTQY
>NA|TRBJ1-2|TRBV19
ASSTGQGIRGYT
>NA|TRBJ2-7|TRBV11-3
ASSGTGVTVAYEQY
>once|TRBJ2-3|TRBV5-1
ASSLLRGGALDTQY
>NA|TRBJ1-1|TRBV27
ASSPHQTGGTEAF
>NA|TRBJ1-1|TRBV11-2
ASSSWTGGLGGTEAF
>once|TRBJ2-1|TRBV11-2
ASSRSSYNEQF
>once|TRBJ2-1|TRBV7-7
ASSLGLAGSSYNEQF
>NA|TRBJ1-5|TRBV27
ASSKTRDSISNQPQH
>NA|TRBJ1-1|TRBV9
ASSERTGQNTEAF
>once|TRBJ1-1|TRBV29-1
STETGGDTEAF
>NA|TRBJ1-1|TRBV5-5
ASSLEGGNTEAF
>NA|TRBJ1-4|TRBV19
ASKGPGQGGEKLF
>NA|TRBJ2-5|TRBV25-1
ASSGLLETQY